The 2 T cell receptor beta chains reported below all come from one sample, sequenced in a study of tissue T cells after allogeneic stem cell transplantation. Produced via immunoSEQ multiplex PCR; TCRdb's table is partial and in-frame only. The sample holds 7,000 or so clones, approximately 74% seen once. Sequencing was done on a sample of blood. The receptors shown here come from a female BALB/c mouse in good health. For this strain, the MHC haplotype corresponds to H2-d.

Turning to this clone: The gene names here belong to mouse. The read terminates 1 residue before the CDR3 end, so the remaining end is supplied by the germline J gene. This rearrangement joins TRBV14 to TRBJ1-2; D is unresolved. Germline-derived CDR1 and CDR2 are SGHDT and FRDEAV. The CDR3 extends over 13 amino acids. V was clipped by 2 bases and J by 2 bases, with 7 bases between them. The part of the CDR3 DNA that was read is TGTGCCAGCAGTTTTGGGCAGAACTCCGACTACACC. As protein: CASSFGQNSDYT. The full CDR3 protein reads CASSFGQNSDYTF.

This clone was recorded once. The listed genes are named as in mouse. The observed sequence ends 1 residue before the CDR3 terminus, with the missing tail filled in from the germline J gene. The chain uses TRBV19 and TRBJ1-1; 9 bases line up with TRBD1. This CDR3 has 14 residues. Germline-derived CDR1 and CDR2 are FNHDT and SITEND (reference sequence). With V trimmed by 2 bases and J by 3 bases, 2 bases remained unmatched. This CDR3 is CASSIRDRDTEVFF. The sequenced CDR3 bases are TGTGCCAGCAGTATCCGGGACAGGGACACAGAAGTCTTC.